The 27 T cell receptor beta chains below were found in one sample sequenced in a study of graft-versus-host responses after intestinal transplantation. Here immunoSEQ multiplex PCR was the method, and the copy in TCRdb shows in-frame clones only, minus some. Of 20,000 to 25,000 clones detected, roughly four fifths appear once; the ten largest clones hold 3%. Processing of graft tissue released intraepithelial and lamina propria lymphocytes. The sequencing here drew on ileum tissue, taken 12 days after intestinal transplant. These receptors came from a human patient who received an intestinal transplant, so some T cells may come from the graft donor.

V and J are TRBV4-1 and TRBJ2-7; 10 nucleotides match TRBD1. CDR3 size: 17 residues. The V and J ends lost 0 bases and 6 bases, in that order; junction bases with no gene match: 11. Germline loops: CDR1 MGHRA, CDR2 YSYEKL. The CDR3 coding sequence is TGCGCCAGCAGCCAAGATCGAGCGGGACAGGGGATGGGCGAGCAGTACTTC. It specifies CASSQDRAGQGMGEQYF.

This chain uses TRBV5-1 with TRBJ2-5; TRBD2 aligns across 13 bases. The germline CDR1 and CDR2 sequences are SGHRS and YFSETQ. The CDR3 is 18 residues long. The V segment lost 3 bases and the J segment 9 bases; nucleotides outside the gene matches: 17. CDR3 loop: CASSSTRTSGGGGDPQYF. For the CDR3, the DNA is TGCGCCAGCAGCTCTACACGAACTAGCGGGGGGGGAGGGGACCCCCAGTACTTC.

In its sample, this clone ranks as large. The rearrangement uses TRBV27 and TRBJ1-1; no firm D call. The CDR3 loop spans 12 amino acids. The germline V gene has CDR1 MNHEY and CDR2 SMNVEV (reference sequence). Deletions cut 6 bases from V and 4 bases from J, with 9 bases between. This CDR3 is CASRNTGTEAFF. The CDR3 nucleotides are TGTGCCAGCAGAAACACGGGCACTGAAGCTTTCTTT.

The chain recombines TRBV19 with TRBJ1-1; unclear D gene. The CDR3 is 12 residues long. CDR1 is LNHDA and CDR2 is SQIVND in the germline V gene (reference sequence). Trimming left V 1 base short and J 8 bases short, with 8 bases between. The CDR3 DNA follows: TGTGCCAGTAGTATAGGGGGAGGGGAAGCTTTCTTT. Amino acid sequence: CASSIGGGEAFF.

The chain carries TRBV7-8 and TRBJ2-1; D remains unclear. The CDR3 has 12 residues. The V and J ends lost 2 bases and 5 bases respectively, with 4 bases between them. Germline values: CDR1 SGHVS, CDR2 FQNEAQ. The DNA of the CDR3 is TGTGCCAGCAGCTTATATGACAATGAGCAGTTCTTC. Its translation: CASSLYDNEQFF.

The rearrangement joins TRBV18 to TRBJ2-7, with 9 nucleotides matching TRBD2. The CDR3 totals 17 residues. Per the germline V gene, CDR1 is KGHSH and CDR2 is LQKENI. V lost 1 base, J lost 2 bases, and 9 bases stayed unmatched. The CDR3 coding sequence is TGTGCCAGCTCACCACTTTCGGGACTAGCTTTTCCCTACGAGCAGTACTTC. As protein: CASSPLSGLAFPYEQYF. The complete variable domain, with remaining parts taken from reference TRBV18 and TRBJ2-7, reads NAGVMQNPRHLVRRRGQEARLRCSPMKGHSHVYWYRQLPEEGLKFMVYLQKENIIDESGMPKERFSAEFPKEGPSILRIQQVVRGDSAAYFCASSPLSGLAFPYEQYFGPGTRLTVT.

This rearrangement joins TRBV13 to TRBJ2-3; 11 positions agree with TRBD2. Trimming took 3 bases from V and 2 from J; bases not matched to a gene: 4. Per the germline V gene, CDR1 is PRHDT and CDR2 is FYEKMQ (reference sequence). The CDR3 covers 16 residues. CDR3 nucleotides: TGTGCCAGCAGCTTCTTAGCGGGAGGGATCACAGATACGCAGTATTTT. Its protein product is CASSFLAGGITDTQYF.

The V gene is TRBV29-1, the J gene TRBJ2-2; no firm D call. CDR1 and CDR2 from the germline V gene are SQVTM and ANQGSEA. V was shortened by 3 bases and J by 1 base, with 6 bases between the two germline ends. The CDR3 loop spans 13 amino acids. The CDR3 coding sequence is TGCAGCGTTGACTCGGTGAACACCGGGGAGCTGTTTTTT. Translation: CSVDSVNTGELFF.

The chain has TRBV5-1 and TRBJ2-2, with a possible D match to TRBD2 (6 bases). The CDR3 length is 16 residues. Trimming took off 7 bases at V and 1 base at J, with 17 bases between the two ends. CDR1 and CDR2 (germline): SGHRS, YFSETQ. The CDR3 region has the DNA TGCGCCAGCCGCAAGTGGGTAGCGGTGAACACCGGGGAGCTGTTTTTT. It specifies CASRKWVAVNTGELFF.

The V and J genes are TRBV11-2 and TRBJ2-7; TRBD2 matches at 7 bases. The V and J ends lost 1 base and 3 bases, in that order; junction bases with no gene match: 9. This CDR3 is 16 amino acids long. Germline V gene sequence: CDR1 SGHAT, CDR2 FQNNGV. The CDR3 is CASSLGAASGYYEQYF. CDR3 nucleotides: TGTGCCAGCAGCTTAGGGGCCGCTAGCGGATACTACGAGCAGTACTTC.

V is TRBV4-1 and J is TRBJ2-2, with D tentatively TRBD1 (8 bases). Trimming pared 4 bases from V and 0 bases from J, leaving 15 bases between. This CDR3 is built from 17 residues. In germline, CDR1 is MGHRA, CDR2 YSYEKL. CDR3 protein: CASSPQGAGANTGELFF. CDR3 DNA: TGCGCCAGCAGCCCCCAGGGGGCGGGGGCGAACACCGGGGAGCTGTTTTTT.

Comments on this clone: In the same sample, other DNA sequences code for this CDR3. The chain couples TRBV6-1 to TRBJ2-7; 12 positions match TRBD1. The trim removed 6 bases at V and 4 bases at J, leaving 4 bases unmatched. Germline V gives CDR1 MNHNS, CDR2 SASEGT. The CDR3 covers 14 residues. CDR3 DNA sequence: TGTGCCAGCAGCCGGGGACAGGGGGCGTACGAGCAGTACTTC. This encodes CASSRGQGAYEQYF.

This clone was recorded a few times. This chain links TRBV7-3 with TRBJ2-7; D is possibly TRBD1 (5 bases). V dropped 4 bases and J dropped 9 bases, with 16 bases sitting between them. CDR1 SGHTA and CDR2 FQGTGA come from the germline V gene. The CDR3 has 13 residues. CDR3 bases: TGTGCCAGCAGCTGGTTAACAGGAGAGGTGCAGTACTTC. It yields the protein CASSWLTGEVQYF.

This clone appeared a few times. The CDR3 loop reads CASSFGRGGTEAFF. The DNA of the CDR3 is TGTGCCAGCAGCTTCGGCAGGGGCGGCACTGAAGCTTTCTTT. The rearrangement links TRBV11-2 to TRBJ1-1; possible D gene TRBD1, 6 bases. From germline, CDR1 is SGHAT and CDR2 FQNNGV. Trimming cost V 3 bases and J 4 bases, with 12 bases left between them. The CDR3 extends over 14 amino acids.

This clone appeared once. The chain has TRBV9 and TRBJ1-1; 9 nucleotides match TRBD1. The ends lost 0 bases at V and 1 base at J; junction bases unmatched: 4. Germline-derived CDR1 and CDR2 are SGDLS and YYNGEE. The CDR3 is made up of 16 amino acids. This chain's CDR3 is CASSVAGQGTNTEAFF. In DNA form, the CDR3 reads TGTGCCAGCAGCGTAGCGGGACAGGGAACGAACACTGAAGCTTTCTTT.

The chain is built from TRBV7-2 and TRBJ2-1, with 8 bases fitting TRBD2. In germline, CDR1 is SGHTA, CDR2 FQGNSA. Trimming cost V 5 bases and J 10 bases; bases outside gene matches: 4. This CDR3 has 12 residues. The chain's CDR3 is CASSAIAGEQFF. The DNA for the CDR3 is TGTGCCAGCAGCGCCATAGCGGGGGAGCAGTTCTTC.

The chain combines TRBV7-2 with TRBJ1-5; TRBD1 agrees at 7 bases. Trimming removed 4 bases from V and 1 base from J; junction bases left unmatched: 10. The CDR3 covers 17 residues. CDR1 and CDR2 from the germline V gene are SGHTA and FQGNSA. CDR3 sequence: CASSSPDRVASNQPQHF. The CDR3 DNA reads as TGTGCCAGCAGCTCCCCCGACAGGGTCGCGAGCAATCAGCCCCAGCATTTT.

The V call is TRBV7-9, the J call TRBJ2-3; 12 positions match TRBD2. The CDR3 sequence is 15 residues long. V lost 4 bases to trimming and J lost 4 bases; unmatched junction nucleotides: 3. Germline V CDR1 and CDR2: SEHNR, FQNEAQ (reference sequence). The CDR3, as DNA: TGTGCCAGCAGCTCTAGCGGGGGGGCCCCAGATACGCAGTATTTT. This codes for CASSSSGGAPDTQYF.

This chain connects TRBV7-9 to TRBJ1-3; TRBD1 agrees at 12 bases. Germline CDR1 is SEHNR and CDR2 is FQNEAQ (reference sequence). The V segment lost 5 bases and the J segment 0 bases; nucleotides outside the gene matches: 5. This CDR3 is 17 amino acids long. The CDR3 sequence is CASSIGTGGRSGNTIYF. The CDR3 nucleotides are TGTGCCAGCAGCATTGGGACAGGGGGCCGCTCTGGAAACACCATATATTTT.

The CDR3 region is CASSQDLGGKLFF. CDR3 coding DNA: TGCGCCAGCAGCCAAGATCTGGGAGGAAAACTGTTTTTT. The genes are TRBV4-3 and TRBJ1-4; D is undetermined. The germline CDR1 and CDR2 sequences are LGHNA and YSLEER. The CDR3 is 13 amino acids. V lost 0 bases to trimming and J lost 10 bases, with 9 bases between them.

The chain carries TRBV10-2 and TRBJ2-5; D is unresolved. V dropped 6 bases and J dropped 7 bases, with 15 bases sitting between them. Germline V CDR1 and CDR2: WSHSY, SAAADI. The CDR3 length is 13 residues. The CDR3 spells CASRGGSSGTQYF. The CDR3 DNA is TGCGCCAGCAGAGGTGGCTCCTCGGGGACCCAGTACTTC.

CDR3 in DNA: TGTGCCAGCAGCCTCACTTTCAATGAGCAGTTCTTC. It translates to CASSLTFNEQFF. This chain joins TRBV7-6 and TRBJ2-1; D uncertain. Trimming removed 5 bases at V and 6 bases at J, with 8 bases between. The CDR3 is 12 residues long. Per the germline V gene, CDR1 is SGHVS and CDR2 is FNYEAQ.

A few counts support this clone. V usage is TRBV5-6 and J usage is TRBJ2-5, with 11 bases that match TRBD2. Trimming took 4 bases from V and 4 from J; bases not matched to a gene: 6. The V gene's germline CDR1 is SGHDT and CDR2 YYEEEE. CDR3 length equals 15 residues. As DNA, the CDR3 is TGTGCCAGCAGCGCCAGACTAGCGGGGATAGAGACCCAGTACTTC. As protein: CASSARLAGIETQYF.

V usage is TRBV7-9 and J usage is TRBJ1-6; D remains unclear. The CDR3 contains 18 residues. The V end was cut by 3 bases, the J end by 0 bases, with 15 bases between. Germline CDR1 reads SEHNR; CDR2 reads FQNEAQ (reference sequence). CDR3 in DNA: TGTGCCAGCAGCTTCGGCAGACCTACTAGCTCCTATAATTCACCCCTCCACTTT. Its protein product is CASSFGRPTSSYNSPLHF. Combining the CDR3 with reference TRBV7-9 and TRBJ1-6 gives the whole variable domain DTGVSQNPRHKITKRGQNVTFRCDPISEHNRLYWYRQTLGQGPEFLTYFQNEAQLEKSRLLSDRFSAERPKGSFSTLEIQRTEQGDSAMYLCASSFGRPTSSYNSPLHFGNGTRLTVT.

V and J are TRBV7-2 and TRBJ1-1, with TRBD1 matching 9 bases. Germline trimming cut 6 bases from V and 7 bases from J; bases unmatched to any gene: 6. The germline V gene has CDR1 SGHTA and CDR2 FQGNSA. The CDR3 covers 13 residues. The CDR3 coding sequence is TGTGCCAGCAGTATACAGGGGGCATATGAAGCTTTCTTT. Residues: CASSIQGAYEAFF.

The chain recombines TRBV6-5 with TRBJ1-2, with a weak D call TRBD1 (6 bases). The germline V and J ends were trimmed by 2 bases and 8 bases, with 15 bases remaining between them. The CDR3 spans 14 residues. Germline CDR1 reads MNHEY; CDR2 reads SVGAGI. The CDR3 DNA sequence: TGTGCCAGCAGTTACCGTCAGGGGATAGAGGGCTACACCTTC. Protein: CASSYRQGIEGYTF.

The chain has TRBV28 and TRBJ2-5; D is ambiguous. Germline V lookup: CDR1 MDHEN, CDR2 SYDVKM. This CDR3 comprises 16 residues. V lost 5 bases to trimming and J lost 1 base, with 17 bases between them. The CDR3 region is CASSPSTQTAQETQYF. As DNA, the CDR3 is TGTGCCAGCAGTCCCTCGACTCAGACGGCCCAAGAGACCCAGTACTTC.